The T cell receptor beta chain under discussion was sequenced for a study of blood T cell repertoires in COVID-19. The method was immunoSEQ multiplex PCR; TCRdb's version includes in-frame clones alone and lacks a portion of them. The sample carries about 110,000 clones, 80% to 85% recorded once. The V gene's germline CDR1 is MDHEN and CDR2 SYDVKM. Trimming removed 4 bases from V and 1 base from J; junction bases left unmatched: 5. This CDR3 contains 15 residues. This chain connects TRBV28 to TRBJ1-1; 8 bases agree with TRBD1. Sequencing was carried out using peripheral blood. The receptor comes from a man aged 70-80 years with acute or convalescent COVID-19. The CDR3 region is CASSSGQVWNTEAFF. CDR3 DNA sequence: TGTGCCAGCAGTTCGGGACAGGTCTGGAACACTGAAGCTTTCTTT.